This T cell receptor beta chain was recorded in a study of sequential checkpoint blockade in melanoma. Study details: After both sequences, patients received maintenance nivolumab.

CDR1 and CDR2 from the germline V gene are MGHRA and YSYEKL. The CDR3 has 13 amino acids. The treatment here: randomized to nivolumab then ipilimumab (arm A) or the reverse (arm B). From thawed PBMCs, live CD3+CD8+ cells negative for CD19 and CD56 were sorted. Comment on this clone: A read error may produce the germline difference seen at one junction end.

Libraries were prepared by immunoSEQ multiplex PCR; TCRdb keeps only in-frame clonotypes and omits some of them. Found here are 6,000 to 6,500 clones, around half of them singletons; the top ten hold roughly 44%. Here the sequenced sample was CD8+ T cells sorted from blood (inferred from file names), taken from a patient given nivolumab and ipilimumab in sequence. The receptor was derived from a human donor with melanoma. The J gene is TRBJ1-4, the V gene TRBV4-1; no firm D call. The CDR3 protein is CASSPLVERLVFF. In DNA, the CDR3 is TGTGCCAGCAGCCCCTTAGTGGAGAGGTTGGTGTTTTTT.